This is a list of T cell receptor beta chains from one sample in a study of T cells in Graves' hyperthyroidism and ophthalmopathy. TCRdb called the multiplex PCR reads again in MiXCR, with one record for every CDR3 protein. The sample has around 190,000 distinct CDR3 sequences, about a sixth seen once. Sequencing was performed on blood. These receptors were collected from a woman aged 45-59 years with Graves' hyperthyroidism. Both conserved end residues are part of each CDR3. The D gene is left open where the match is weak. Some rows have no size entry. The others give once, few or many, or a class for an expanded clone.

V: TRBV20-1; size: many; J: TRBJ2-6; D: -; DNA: TGCAGTGCTAGAGATGGGAGTAGAGCTGGGGCCAACGTCCTGACTTTC; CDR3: CSARDGSRAGANVLTF
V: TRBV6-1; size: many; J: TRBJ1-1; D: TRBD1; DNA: TGTGCCAGCAGAAGGGAGGGGGCGTATGGGAACACTGAAGCTTTCTTT; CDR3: CASRREGAYGNTEAFF
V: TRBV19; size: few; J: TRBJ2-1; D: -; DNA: TGTGCCAGTAGTCCCCGACAGGTTGGGCATGAGCAGTTCTTC; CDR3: CASSPRQVGHEQFF
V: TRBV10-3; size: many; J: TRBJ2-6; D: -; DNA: TGTGCCATCAGTGACCCGACAAGCCCTGGGGCCAACGTCCTGACTTTC; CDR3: CAISDPTSPGANVLTF
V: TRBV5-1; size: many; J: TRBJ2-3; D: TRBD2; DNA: TGCGCCAGCAGCTTGGCTAGCGGGAGTGATACGCAGTATTTT; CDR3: CASSLASGSDTQYF
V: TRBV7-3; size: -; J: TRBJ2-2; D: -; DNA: TGTGCCAGCAGCCATGCGGCGGGGCCGAGCGCCGGGGAGCTGTTTTTT; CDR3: CASSHAAGPSAGELFF
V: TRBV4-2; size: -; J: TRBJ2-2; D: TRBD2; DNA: TGTGCCAGCAGCCAAGTTCAGCGGGAGTCCGGGGAGCTGTTTTTT; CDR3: CASSQVQRESGELFF
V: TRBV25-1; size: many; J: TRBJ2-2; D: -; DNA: TGTGCCAGCAGTAGCACCGATGGGTCACAGGAAGGGGAGCTGTTTTTT; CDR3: CASSSTDGSQEGELFF
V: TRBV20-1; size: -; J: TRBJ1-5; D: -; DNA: TGCAGTGCTGGCGTGGGGGCGTCGAGCAATCAGCCCCAGCATTTT; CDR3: CSAGVGASSNQPQHF
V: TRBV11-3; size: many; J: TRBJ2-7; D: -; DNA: TGTGCCAGCAGCTTAGACGCACAGGGATTCTACGAGCAGTACTTC; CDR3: CASSLDAQGFYEQYF
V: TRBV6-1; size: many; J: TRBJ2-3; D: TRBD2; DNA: TGTGCCAGCAGCCTAGCGGGAGGGTTAACAGATACGCAGTATTTT; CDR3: CASSLAGGLTDTQYF
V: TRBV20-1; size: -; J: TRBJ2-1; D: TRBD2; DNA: TGCAGTGCTGCCGGGACTAGCGGGTACAATGAGCAGTTCTTC; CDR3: CSAAGTSGYNEQFF
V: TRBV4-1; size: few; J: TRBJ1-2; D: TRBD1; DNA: TGCGCCAGCAGCCAAGAGGGACAGAGAACTTATGGCTACACCTTC; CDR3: CASSQEGQRTYGYTF
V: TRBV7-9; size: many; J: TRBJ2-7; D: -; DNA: TGTGCCAGCAGCTTAAACTCTCGCTCCTACGAGCAGTACTTC; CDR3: CASSLNSRSYEQYF
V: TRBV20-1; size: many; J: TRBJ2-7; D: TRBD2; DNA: TGCAGTGCTAGAGACCAGCGGGGGGACCCCTACGAGCAGTACTTC; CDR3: CSARDQRGDPYEQYF
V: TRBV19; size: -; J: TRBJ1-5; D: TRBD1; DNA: TGTGCCAGTAGTAGGACCGGGACAGGGTTCAATCAGCCCCAGCATTTT; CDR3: CASSRTGTGFNQPQHF
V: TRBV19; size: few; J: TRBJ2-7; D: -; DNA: TGTGCCAGTAGTATGGGGGATTCCTACGAGCAGTACTTC; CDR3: CASSMGDSYEQYF
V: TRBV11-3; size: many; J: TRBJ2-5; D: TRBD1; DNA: TGTGCCAGCAGCTTAGGGGCAGGGGGCTACCAAGAGACCCAGTACTTC; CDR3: CASSLGAGGYQETQYF
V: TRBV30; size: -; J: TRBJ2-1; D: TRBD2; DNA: TGTGCCTGGAGAGCGACTAGCGGCAACAATGAGCAGTTCTTC; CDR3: CAWRATSGNNEQFF
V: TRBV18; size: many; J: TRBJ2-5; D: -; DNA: TGTGCCAGCTCACGAGACGGGGAGACCCAGTACTTC; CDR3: CASSRDGETQYF
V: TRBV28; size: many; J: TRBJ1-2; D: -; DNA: TGTGCCAGCAGTACTAGACAGGATTCTAACTATGGCTACACCTTC; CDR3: CASSTRQDSNYGYTF
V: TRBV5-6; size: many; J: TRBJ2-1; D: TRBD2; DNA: TGTGCCAGCAGCAGGGAGGGTAGCTCCTACAATGAGCAGTTCTTC; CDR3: CASSREGSSYNEQFF
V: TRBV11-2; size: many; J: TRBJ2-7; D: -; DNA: TGTGCCAGCAGCTTAGATCGGAGCTTCCCTTCCTACGAGCAGTACTTC; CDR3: CASSLDRSFPSYEQYF
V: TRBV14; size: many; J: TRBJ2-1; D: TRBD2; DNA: TGTGCCAGCAGCCCGGGACTAGCGGGAGGATACAATGAGCAGTTCTTC; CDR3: CASSPGLAGGYNEQFF
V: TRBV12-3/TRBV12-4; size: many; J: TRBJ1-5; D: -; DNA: TGTGCCAGCAGTCGTACAGGGTCGGGGAATCAGCCCCAGCATTTT; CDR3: CASSRTGSGNQPQHF
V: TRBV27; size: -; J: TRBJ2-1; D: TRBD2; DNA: TGTGCCAGCAGTTCCCGGGAGGCCTCCAGTGAGCAGTTCTTC; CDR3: CASSSREASSEQFF
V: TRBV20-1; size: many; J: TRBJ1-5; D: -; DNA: TGCAGTACAGAGTTTTTGGGGCGTAATCAGCCCCAGCATTTT; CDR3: CSTEFLGRNQPQHF
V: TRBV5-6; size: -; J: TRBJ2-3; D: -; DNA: TGTGCCAGCACCTTAAGCAAGGATACGCAGTATTTT; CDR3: CASTLSKDTQYF
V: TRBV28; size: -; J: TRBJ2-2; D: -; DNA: TGTGCCAGCAGACTCTCTCACACCGGGGAGCTGTTTTTT; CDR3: CASRLSHTGELFF
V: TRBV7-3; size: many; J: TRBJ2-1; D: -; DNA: TGTGCCAGCGGCGGGGCCTCCTACAATGAGCAGTTCTTC; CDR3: CASGGASYNEQFF
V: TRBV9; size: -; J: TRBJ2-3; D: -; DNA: TGTGCCAGCACAAGGGAACTAGCAAGCACAGATACGCAGTATTTT; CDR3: CASTRELASTDTQYF
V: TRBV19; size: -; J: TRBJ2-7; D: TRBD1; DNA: TGTGCCAGTAGTATAGCCGGGACAGGGTTGGACGAGCAGTACTTC; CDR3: CASSIAGTGLDEQYF
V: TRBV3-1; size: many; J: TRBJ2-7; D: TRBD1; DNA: TGTGCCAGCAGCACAAGGACAGGAAATTCCTACGAGCAGTACTTC; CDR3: CASSTRTGNSYEQYF
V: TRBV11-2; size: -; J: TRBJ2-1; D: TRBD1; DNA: TGTGCCATCAGTGAAACAGGGGGCTCCTACAATGAGCAGTTCTTC; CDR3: CAISETGGSYNEQFF
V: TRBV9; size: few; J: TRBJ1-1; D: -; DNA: TGTGCCAGCAGCGAGACGGACAGTGGAACTGAAGCTTTCTTT; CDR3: CASSETDSGTEAFF
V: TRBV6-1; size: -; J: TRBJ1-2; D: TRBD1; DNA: TGTGCCAGCAGTGCCGAAAATAGGGTGGGACAGGCAAACCCAACCATGAGGCATGGCTACACCTTC; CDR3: CASSAENRVGQANPTMRHGYTF
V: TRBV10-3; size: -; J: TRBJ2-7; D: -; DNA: TGTGCCATCAGTGAGTCTAGGGATTCCTACGAGCAGTACTTC; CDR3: CAISESRDSYEQYF
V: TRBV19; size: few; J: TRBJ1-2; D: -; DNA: TGTGCCAGTACCCAGAAGGACAGCAACTATGGCTACACCTTC; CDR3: CASTQKDSNYGYTF
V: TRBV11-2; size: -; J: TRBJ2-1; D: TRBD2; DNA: TGTGCCTGGAGTAAGACTAGCGACTACAATGAGCAGTCCTTC; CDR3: CAWSKTSDYNEQSF
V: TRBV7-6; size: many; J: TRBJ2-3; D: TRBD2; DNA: TGTGCCAGCAGCTTCCCGGGAGGGCCTCTAGCGGGAGGGCCCTCGGGAGATACGCAGTATTTT; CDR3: CASSFPGGPLAGGPSGDTQYF
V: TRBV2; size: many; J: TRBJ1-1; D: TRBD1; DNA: TGTGCCAGCGGGGGACAGTTGAACACTGAAGCTTTCTTT; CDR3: CASGGQLNTEAFF
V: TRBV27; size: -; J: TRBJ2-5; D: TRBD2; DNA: TGTGCCAGCAGTCCCTTAGCGGGAGAAGGCGAGACCCAGTACTTC; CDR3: CASSPLAGEGETQYF
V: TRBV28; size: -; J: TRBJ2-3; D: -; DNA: TGTGCCAGCAGCTTAGGACCCCCAGGAACAGATACGCAGTATTTT; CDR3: CASSLGPPGTDTQYF
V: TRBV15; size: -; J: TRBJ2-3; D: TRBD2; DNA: TGTGCCACCAGCAAGTCTCCAGCGGGAGACACAGATACGCAGTATTTT; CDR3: CATSKSPAGDTDTQYF
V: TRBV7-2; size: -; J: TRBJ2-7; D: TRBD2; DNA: TGTGCCAGCAGGTCCGGAGGACTAGCGGGACGCTACGAGCAGTACTTC; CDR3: CASRSGGLAGRYEQYF
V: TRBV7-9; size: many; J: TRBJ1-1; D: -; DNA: TGTGCCAGCAGCGTCTATGACAACGGGGCTACTGAAGCTTTCTTT; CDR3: CASSVYDNGATEAFF
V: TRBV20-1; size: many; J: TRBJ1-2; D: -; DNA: TGCAGTGCTAGAGATCATCAATATGGCTACACCTTC; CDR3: CSARDHQYGYTF
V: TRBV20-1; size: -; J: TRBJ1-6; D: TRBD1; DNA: TGCAGTGCTAGAGACCGGGACAGGGACGTTTCACCCCTCCACTTT; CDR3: CSARDRDRDVSPLHF
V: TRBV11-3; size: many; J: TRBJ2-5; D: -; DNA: TGTGCCAGCAGCTTAGCACACTCGGTCTCGCTTGGGACCCAGTACTTC; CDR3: CASSLAHSVSLGTQYF
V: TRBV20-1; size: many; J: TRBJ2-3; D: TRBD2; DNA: TGCAGTGCAAGGTCCGGGCGGGAGACAGATACGCAGTATTTT; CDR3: CSARSGRETDTQYF
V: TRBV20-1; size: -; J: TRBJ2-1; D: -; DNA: TGCAGTGCTAGATCCCCCTCTGGTGGTGGTGAGCAGTTCTTC; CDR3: CSARSPSGGGEQFF
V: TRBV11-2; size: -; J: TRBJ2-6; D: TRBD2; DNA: TGTGCCAGCAGCGGGGGGGTAGAACCTGGGGCCAACGTCCTGACTTTC; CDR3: CASSGGVEPGANVLTF
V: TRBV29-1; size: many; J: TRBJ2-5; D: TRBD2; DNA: TGCAGCGTTAATGGACTAGCGGGCCAAGAGACCCAGTACTTC; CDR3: CSVNGLAGQETQYF
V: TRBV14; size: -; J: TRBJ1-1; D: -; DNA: TGTGCCAGCAGCCAAGGGTGGGCGGGTGAAGCTTTCTTT; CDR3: CASSQGWAGEAFF
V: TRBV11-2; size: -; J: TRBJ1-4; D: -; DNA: TGTGCCAGCAGCTTTCAGGGGCTCACTAATGAAAAACTGTTTTTT; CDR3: CASSFQGLTNEKLFF
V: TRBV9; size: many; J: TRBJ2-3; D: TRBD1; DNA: TGTGCCAGCAGCTCGGGACAGGGGGACGCAGATACGCAGTATTTT; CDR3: CASSSGQGDADTQYF
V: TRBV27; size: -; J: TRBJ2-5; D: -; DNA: TGTGCCAGCAATTGGCTTAGCGGTTCCCGAGAGACCCAGTACTTC; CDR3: CASNWLSGSRETQYF